This record looks at one TCR beta chain sequence and its context. The antigen is not known. This sample was included in a study of blood T cells in healthy people across ages. Study-wide findings and caveats: Donor CMV status, an unknown factor, possibly confounded changes in expanded clonotypes.

Next came a second PCR, run for about 7 to 11 cycles, which used a sample-barcoded 5' primer along with a J-beta primer mix. TCRdb used MiXCR to reprocess the 5' RACE reads, holding one entry per CDR3 protein. The table shows hundreds of thousands of distinct CDR3 sequences, with 58% occurring only once. Germline CDR1 reads SNHLY; CDR2 reads FYNNEI. This CDR3 is built from 14 residues. V was shortened by 5 bases and J by 5 bases, with 15 bases between the two germline ends. Material for sequencing was blood. The V and J genes are TRBV2 and TRBJ1-1; D might be TRBD1 (5 bases). This sequence was found in a man aged 30-40 years in good health. The CDR3 protein is CASSLQGRGTEAFF. In nucleotides, the CDR3 is TGTGCCAGCAGTCTCCAGGGCCGAGGGACTGAAGCTTTCTTT.